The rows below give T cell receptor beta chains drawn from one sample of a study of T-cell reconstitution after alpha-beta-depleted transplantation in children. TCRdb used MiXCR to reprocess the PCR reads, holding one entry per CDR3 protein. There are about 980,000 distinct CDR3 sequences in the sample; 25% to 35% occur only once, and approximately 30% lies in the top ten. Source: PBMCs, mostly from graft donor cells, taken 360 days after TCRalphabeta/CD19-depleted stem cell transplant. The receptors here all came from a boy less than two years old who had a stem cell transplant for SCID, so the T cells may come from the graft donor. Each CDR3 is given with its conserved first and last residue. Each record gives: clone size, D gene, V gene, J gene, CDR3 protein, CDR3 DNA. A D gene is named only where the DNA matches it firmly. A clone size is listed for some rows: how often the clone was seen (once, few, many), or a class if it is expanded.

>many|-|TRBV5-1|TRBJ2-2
CASSLRDTGELFF
TGCGCCAGCAGTCTGAGGGACACCGGGGAGCTGTTTTTT
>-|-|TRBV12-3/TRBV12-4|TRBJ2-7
CASSHRQVSYEQYF
TGTGCCAGCAGTCACCGACAGGTCTCCTACGAGCAGTACTTC
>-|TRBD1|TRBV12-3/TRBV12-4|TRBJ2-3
CASSSLARDRRMGDTQYF
TGTGCCAGCAGTTCCCTCGCCCGGGACAGGAGGATGGGAGATACGCAGTATTTT
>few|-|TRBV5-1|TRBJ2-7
CASSLGTLAYEQYF
TGCGCCAGCAGCTTAGGGACTCTGGCCTACGAGCAGTACTTC
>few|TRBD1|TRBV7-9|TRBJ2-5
CASSFTAGTEETQYF
TGTGCCAGCAGCTTTACAGCCGGGACAGAAGAGACCCAGTACTTC
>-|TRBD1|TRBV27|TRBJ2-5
CASRSDRGPYQETQYF
TGTGCCAGCAGATCCGACAGGGGACCGTACCAAGAGACCCAGTACTTC
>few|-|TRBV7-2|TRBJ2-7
CASSLLFNRNYEQYF
TGTGCCAGCAGCTTATTGTTTAACAGGAACTACGAGCAGTACTTC
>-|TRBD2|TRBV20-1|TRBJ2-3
CSAYAGGKGTDTQYF
TGCAGTGCTTATGCCGGGGGGAAAGGCACAGATACGCAGTATTTT
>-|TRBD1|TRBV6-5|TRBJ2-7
CASSYGPTGGGAYEQYF
TGTGCCAGCAGTTACGGCCCTACAGGGGGCGGCGCCTACGAGCAGTACTTC
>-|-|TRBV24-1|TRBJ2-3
CATADTDTQYF
TGTGCCACCGCGGACACAGATACGCAGTATTTT
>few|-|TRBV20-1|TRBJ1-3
CSARGQGGNTIYF
TGCAGTGCCCGAGGCCAGGGTGGAAACACCATATATTTT
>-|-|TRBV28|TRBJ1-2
CASRETGKNTNYGYTF
TGTGCCAGCAGGGAGACAGGAAAAAACACTAACTATGGCTACACCTTC
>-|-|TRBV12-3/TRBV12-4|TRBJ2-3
CASSFRGVSTDTQYF
TGTGCCAGCAGTTTTCGCGGGGTATCCACAGATACGCAGTATTTT
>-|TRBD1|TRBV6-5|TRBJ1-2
CASSFGTGAGYTF
TGTGCCAGCAGTTTCGGGACAGGGGCTGGCTACACCTTC
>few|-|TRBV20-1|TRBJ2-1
CSADSYNEQFF
TGCAGTGCTGACAGTTACAATGAGCAGTTCTTC
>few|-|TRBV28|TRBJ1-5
CASRLMGGGNQPQHF
TGTGCCAGCAGATTGATGGGGGGCGGCAATCAGCCCCAGCATTTT
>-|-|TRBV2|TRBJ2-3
CASLVSGMGGAQYF
TGTGCCAGTCTCGTATCTGGGATGGGGGGTGCGCAGTATTTT
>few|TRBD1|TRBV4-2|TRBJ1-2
CASSHSDRENYGYTF
TGTGCCAGCAGCCACTCAGACAGGGAAAACTATGGCTACACCTTC
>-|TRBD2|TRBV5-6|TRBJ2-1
CASRGPEFSGLAARNEQFF
TGTGCCAGTAGGGGCCCCGAATTTTCGGGACTAGCGGCGCGCAATGAGCAGTTCTTC
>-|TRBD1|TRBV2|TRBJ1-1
CASSEASSGRGSTEAFF
TGTGCCAGCAGTGAAGCTTCGAGTGGCAGGGGGAGCACTGAAGCTTTCTTT
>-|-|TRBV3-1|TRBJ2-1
CASSPVLANNEQFF
TGTGCCAGCAGCCCAGTACTAGCCAACAATGAGCAGTTCTTC
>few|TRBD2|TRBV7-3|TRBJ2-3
CASSSSGGDTDTQYF
TGTGCCAGCAGCTCTAGCGGGGGGGACACAGATACGCAGTATTTT
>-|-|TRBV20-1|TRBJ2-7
CSAPRDSHISYEQYF
TGCAGTGCCCCACGGGACTCGCATATTTCCTACGAGCAGTACTTC
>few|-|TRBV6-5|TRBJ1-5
CASIWGSGVNQPQHF
TGTGCCAGCATCTGGGGGTCGGGGGTCAATCAGCCCCAGCATTTT
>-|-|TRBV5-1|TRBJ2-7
CASSLALMGEQYF
TGCGCCAGCAGCTTGGCCTTGATGGGGGAGCAGTACTTC
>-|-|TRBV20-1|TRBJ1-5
CSARRTPYSNQPQHF
TGCAGTGCCCGCAGGACACCCTATAGCAATCAGCCCCAGCATTTT
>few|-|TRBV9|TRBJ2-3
CASSVRATVWGTDTQYF
TGTGCCAGCAGCGTCCGGGCCACGGTGTGGGGCACAGATACGCAGTATTTT
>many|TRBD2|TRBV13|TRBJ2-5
CASSFGLAGQETQYF
TGTGCCAGCAGTTTCGGACTAGCGGGGCAAGAGACCCAGTACTTC
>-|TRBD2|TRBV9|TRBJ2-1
CASSVVGGATYNEQFF
TGTGCCAGCAGCGTAGTCGGGGGGGCAACCTACAATGAGCAGTTCTTC
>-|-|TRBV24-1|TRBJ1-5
CATSGGSNQPQHF
TGTGCCACCTCGGGCGGGAGCAATCAGCCCCAGCATTTT
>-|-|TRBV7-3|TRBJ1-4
CASSRTPGYNNEKLFF
TGTGCCAGCAGCCGTACCCCGGGGTATAATAATGAAAAACTGTTTTTT
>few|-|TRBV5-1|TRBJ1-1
CASSWGGPDTEAFF
TGCGCCAGCAGCTGGGGGGGGCCGGACACTGAAGCTTTCTTT
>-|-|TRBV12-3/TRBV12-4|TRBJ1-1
CASTEMGGEAFF
TGTGCCAGCACCGAAATGGGGGGGGAAGCTTTCTTT
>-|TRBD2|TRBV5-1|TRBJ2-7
CASSEFGGAAYEQYF
TGCGCCAGCAGTGAGTTCGGGGGGGCCGCTTACGAGCAGTACTTC
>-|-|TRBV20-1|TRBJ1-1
CSARGPYTEAFF
TGCAGTGCTAGAGGACCGTACACTGAAGCTTTCTTT
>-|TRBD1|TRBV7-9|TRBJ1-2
CASSLVKTGGSGNYGYTF
TGTGCCAGCAGCTTAGTCAAGACAGGGGGCAGTGGAAACTATGGCTACACCTTC
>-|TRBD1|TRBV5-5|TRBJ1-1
CASSFRYGTDEAFF
TGTGCCAGCAGCTTCCGATACGGGACAGATGAAGCTTTCTTT
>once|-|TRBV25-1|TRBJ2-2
CASRPSKGNTGELFF
TGTGCCAGCAGGCCCAGTAAGGGGAACACCGGGGAGCTGTTTTTT
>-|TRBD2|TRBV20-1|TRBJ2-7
CSARPNRRGGYDEQYF
TGCAGTGCTAGACCTAATCGGCGGGGGGGCTACGACGAGCAGTACTTC
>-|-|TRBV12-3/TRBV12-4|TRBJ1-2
CASSFNEIGGYTF
TGTGCCAGCAGTTTCAATGAAATAGGTGGCTACACCTTC
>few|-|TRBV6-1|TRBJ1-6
CASRLETNHSPLHF
TGTGCCAGCAGACTAGAGACGAACCATTCACCCCTCCACTTT
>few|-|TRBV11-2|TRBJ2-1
CASSLAALYNEQFF
TGTGCCAGCAGCTTAGCGGCCCTCTACAATGAGCAGTTCTTC
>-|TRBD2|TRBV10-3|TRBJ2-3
CAISESAGGLWPDTQYF
TGTGCCATCAGTGAGTCGGCGGGGGGGCTTTGGCCAGATACGCAGTATTTT
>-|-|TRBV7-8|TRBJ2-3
CASTLILTGPSSTDTQYF
TGTGCCAGCACCCTAATACTGACAGGTCCCTCTAGCACAGATACGCAGTATTTT
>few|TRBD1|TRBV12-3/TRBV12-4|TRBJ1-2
CASSRRTGLFGYTF
TGTGCCAGCAGCCGCCGGACAGGGCTGTTTGGCTACACCTTC
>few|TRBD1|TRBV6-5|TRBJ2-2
CASSSDRDNTGELFF
TGTGCCAGCAGTTCTGACAGGGATAACACCGGGGAGCTGTTTTTT
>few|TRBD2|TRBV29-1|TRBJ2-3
CSVASGGWSTDTQYF
TGCAGCGTTGCTAGCGGGGGTTGGAGCACAGATACGCAGTATTTT
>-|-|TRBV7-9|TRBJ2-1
CASSLGTSGQFF
TGTGCCAGCAGCTTGGGGACGTCGGGGCAGTTCTTC
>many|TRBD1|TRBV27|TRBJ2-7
CASSSGTGDYEQYF
TGTGCCAGCAGCTCCGGGACAGGGGACTACGAGCAGTACTTC
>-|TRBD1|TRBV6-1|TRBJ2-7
CASRQGWSREQYF
TGTGCCAGCAGACAGGGGTGGTCACGCGAGCAGTACTTC
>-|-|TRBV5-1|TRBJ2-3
CASSLVQGGPDTQYF
TGCGCCAGCAGCTTGGTGCAGGGTGGGCCAGATACGCAGTATTTT
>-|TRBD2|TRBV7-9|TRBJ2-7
CASSLAVASGSYEQYF
TGTGCCAGCAGTTTGGCCGTTGCTAGCGGGTCCTACGAGCAGTACTTC
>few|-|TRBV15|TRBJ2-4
CATSSDKNIQYF
TGTGCCACCAGCAGCGACAAAAACATTCAGTACTTC
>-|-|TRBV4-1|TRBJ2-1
CASSQGFRRSSYNEQFF
TGCGCCAGCAGCCAAGGGTTCCGGCGGTCCTCCTACAATGAGCAGTTCTTC
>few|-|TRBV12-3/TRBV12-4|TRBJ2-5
CASSLFQLKTQYF
TGTGCCAGCAGTTTGTTTCAGTTGAAGACCCAGTACTTC
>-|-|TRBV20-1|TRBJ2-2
CSARNSRLLTGELFF
TGCAGTGCTAGAAATTCCCGACTCCTCACCGGGGAGCTGTTTTTT
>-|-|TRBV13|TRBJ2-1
CASSLRTSGEGAYNEQFF
TGTGCCAGCAGCCTACGGACCTCAGGTGAGGGTGCCTACAATGAGCAGTTCTTC
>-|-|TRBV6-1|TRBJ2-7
CASRSEYGVLYEQYF
TGTGCCAGCCGCTCGGAGTACGGGGTGCTATACGAGCAGTACTTC
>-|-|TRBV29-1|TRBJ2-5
CSVARAYRVTETQYF
TGCAGCGTTGCGCGGGCCTACAGGGTAACCGAGACCCAGTACTTC